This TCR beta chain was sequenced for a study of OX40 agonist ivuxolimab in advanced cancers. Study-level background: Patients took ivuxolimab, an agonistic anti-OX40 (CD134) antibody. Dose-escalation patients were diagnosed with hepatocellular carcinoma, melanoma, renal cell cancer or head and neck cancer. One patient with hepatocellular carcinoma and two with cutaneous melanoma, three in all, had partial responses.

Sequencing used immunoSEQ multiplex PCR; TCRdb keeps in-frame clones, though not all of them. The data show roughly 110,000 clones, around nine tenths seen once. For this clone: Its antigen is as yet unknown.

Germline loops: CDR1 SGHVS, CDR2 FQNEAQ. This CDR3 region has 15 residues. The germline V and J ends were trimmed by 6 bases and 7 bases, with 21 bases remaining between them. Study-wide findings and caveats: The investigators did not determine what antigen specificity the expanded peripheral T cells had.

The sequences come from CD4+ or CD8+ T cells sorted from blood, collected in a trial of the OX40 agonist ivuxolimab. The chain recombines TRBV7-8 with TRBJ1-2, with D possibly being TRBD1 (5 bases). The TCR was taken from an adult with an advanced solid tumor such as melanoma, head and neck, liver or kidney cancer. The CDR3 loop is CASSRGGGQGSGYTF. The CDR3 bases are TGTGCCAGCAGTCGTGGGGGAGGGCAGGGAAGTGGCTACACCTTC.